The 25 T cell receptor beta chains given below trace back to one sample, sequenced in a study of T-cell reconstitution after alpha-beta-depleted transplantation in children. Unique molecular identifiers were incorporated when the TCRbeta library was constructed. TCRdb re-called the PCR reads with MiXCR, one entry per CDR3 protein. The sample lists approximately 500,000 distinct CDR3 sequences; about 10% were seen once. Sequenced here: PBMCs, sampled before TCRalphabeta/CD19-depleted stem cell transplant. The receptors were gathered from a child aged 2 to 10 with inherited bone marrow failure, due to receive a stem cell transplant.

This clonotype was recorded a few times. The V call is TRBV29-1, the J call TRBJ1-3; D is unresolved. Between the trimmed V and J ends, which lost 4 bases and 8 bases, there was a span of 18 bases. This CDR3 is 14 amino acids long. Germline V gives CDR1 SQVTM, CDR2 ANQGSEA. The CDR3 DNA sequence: TGCAGCGTTGTTTGGACTTCCCCGGGAGACACCATATATTTT. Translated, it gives CSVVWTSPGDTIYF.

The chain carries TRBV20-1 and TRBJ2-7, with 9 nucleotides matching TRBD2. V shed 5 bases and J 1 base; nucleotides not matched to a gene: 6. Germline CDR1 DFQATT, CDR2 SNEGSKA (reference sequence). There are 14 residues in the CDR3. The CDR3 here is CSAPLAGSSYEQYF. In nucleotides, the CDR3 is TGCAGTGCTCCCCTAGCGGGATCTTCCTACGAGCAGTACTTC.

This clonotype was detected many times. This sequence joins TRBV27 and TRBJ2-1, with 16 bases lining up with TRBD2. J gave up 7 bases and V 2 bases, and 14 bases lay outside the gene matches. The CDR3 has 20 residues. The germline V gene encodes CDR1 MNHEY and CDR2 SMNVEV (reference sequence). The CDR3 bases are TGTGCCAGCAGTTTAAGCGGCGGGGGACTAGCGGGAGGGAGGAAAAATGAGCAGTTCTTC. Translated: CASSLSGGGLAGGRKNEQFF.

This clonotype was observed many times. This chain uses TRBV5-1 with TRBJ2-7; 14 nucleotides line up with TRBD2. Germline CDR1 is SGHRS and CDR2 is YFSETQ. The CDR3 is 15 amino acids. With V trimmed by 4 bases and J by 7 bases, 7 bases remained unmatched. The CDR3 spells CASSRLAGGPGEQYF. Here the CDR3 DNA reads TGCGCCAGCAGCAGACTAGCGGGAGGGCCGGGAGAGCAGTACTTC.

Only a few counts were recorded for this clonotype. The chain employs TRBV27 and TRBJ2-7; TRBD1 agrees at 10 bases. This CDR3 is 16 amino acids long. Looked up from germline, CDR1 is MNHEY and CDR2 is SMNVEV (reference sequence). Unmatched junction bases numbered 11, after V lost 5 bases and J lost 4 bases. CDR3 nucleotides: TGTGCCAGCAGTACTAGCCCGGGACAGGGGTTATACGAGCAGTACTTC. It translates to CASSTSPGQGLYEQYF.

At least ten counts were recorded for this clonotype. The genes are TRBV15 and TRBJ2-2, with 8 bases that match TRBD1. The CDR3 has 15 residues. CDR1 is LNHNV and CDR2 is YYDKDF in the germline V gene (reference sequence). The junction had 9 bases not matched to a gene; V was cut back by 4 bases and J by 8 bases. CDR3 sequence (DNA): TGTGCCACCAGCACCCCTGGACAGGGATGGGGGGAGCTGTTTTTT. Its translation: CATSTPGQGWGELFF.

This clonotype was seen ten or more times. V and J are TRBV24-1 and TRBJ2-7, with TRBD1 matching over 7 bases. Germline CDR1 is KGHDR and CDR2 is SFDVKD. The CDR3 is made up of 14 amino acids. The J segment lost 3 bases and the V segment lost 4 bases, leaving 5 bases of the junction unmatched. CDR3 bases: TGTGCCACCAGTGACTCCGGGACAGTCTACGAGCAGTACTTC. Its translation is CATSDSGTVYEQYF.

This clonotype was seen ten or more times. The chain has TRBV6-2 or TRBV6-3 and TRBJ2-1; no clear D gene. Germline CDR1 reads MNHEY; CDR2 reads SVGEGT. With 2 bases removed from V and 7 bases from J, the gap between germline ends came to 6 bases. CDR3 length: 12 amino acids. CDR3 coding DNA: TGTGCCAGCAGTTACAATCGAAATGAGCAGTTCTTC. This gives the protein CASSYNRNEQFF.

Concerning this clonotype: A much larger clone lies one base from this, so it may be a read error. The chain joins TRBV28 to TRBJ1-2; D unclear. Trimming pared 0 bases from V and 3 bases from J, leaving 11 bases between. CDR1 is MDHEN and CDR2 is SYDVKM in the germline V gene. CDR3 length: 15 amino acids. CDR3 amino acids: CASSLWRRDHYGYTF. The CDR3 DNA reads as TGTGCCAGCAGTTTATGGCGTAGGGATCACTATGGCTACACCTTC.

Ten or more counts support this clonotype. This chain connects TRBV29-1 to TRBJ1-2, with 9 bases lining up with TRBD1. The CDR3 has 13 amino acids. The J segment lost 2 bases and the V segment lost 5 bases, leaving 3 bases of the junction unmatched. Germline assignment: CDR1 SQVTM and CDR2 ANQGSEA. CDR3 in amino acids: CSVQTGGNYGYTF. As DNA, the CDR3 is TGCAGCGTTCAGACAGGGGGAAACTATGGCTACACCTTC.

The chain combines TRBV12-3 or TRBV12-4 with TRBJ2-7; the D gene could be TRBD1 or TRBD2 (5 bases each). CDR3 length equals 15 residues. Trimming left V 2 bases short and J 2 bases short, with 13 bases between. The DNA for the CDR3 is TGTGCCAGCAGTTTACCCACGGGACGAACCTACGAGCAGTACTTC. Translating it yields CASSLPTGRTYEQYF.

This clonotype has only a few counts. The CDR3 is CASSQANRKAPYEQYF. The CDR3 DNA sequence: TGTGCCAGCAGCCAAGCGAATAGGAAAGCGCCCTACGAGCAGTACTTC. The V call is TRBV3-1, the J call TRBJ2-7, with D uncertain. Trimming removed 1 base from V and 2 bases from J, with 15 bases in between. CDR1 is LGHDT and CDR2 is YNNKEL in the germline V gene (reference sequence). CDR3 size: 16 residues.

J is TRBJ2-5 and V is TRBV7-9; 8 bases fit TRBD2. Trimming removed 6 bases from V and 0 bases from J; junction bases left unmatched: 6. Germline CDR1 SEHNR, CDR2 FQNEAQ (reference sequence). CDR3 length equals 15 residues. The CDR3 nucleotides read TGTGCCAGCAGACCACTAGCGGAGTACCAAGAGACCCAGTACTTC. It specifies CASRPLAEYQETQYF.

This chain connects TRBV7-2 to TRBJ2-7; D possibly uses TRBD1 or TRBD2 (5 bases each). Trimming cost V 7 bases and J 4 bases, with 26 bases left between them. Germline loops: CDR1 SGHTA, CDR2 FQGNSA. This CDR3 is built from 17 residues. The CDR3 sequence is CASTYRVSGTGHYEQYF. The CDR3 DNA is TGTGCCAGCACCTATCGAGTGAGTGGGACGGGGCATTACGAGCAGTACTTC.

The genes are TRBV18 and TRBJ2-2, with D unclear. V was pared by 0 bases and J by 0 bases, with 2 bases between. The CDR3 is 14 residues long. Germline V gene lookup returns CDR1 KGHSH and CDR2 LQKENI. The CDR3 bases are TGTGCCAGCTCACCACCGACGAACACCGGGGAGCTGTTTTTT. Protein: CASSPPTNTGELFF.

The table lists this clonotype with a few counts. CDR3 amino acids: CASSLPVPSGLYEQYF. Written as DNA, the CDR3 is TGTGCCAGCAGCCTTCCGGTACCTAGCGGGCTTTACGAGCAGTACTTC. J is TRBJ2-7 and V is TRBV28; the match to TRBD2 covers 8 bases. The junction had 14 bases not matched to a gene; V was cut back by 6 bases and J by 4 bases. The V gene's germline CDR1 is MDHEN and CDR2 SYDVKM. CDR3 size: 16 residues. The variable domain in full, with the rest retrieved from reference TRBV28 and TRBJ2-7, is DVKVTQSSRYLVKRTGEKVFLECVQDMDHENMFWYRQDPGLGLRLIYFSYDVKMKEKGDIPEGYSVSREKKERFSLILESASTNQTSMYLCASSLPVPSGLYEQYFGPGTRLTVT.

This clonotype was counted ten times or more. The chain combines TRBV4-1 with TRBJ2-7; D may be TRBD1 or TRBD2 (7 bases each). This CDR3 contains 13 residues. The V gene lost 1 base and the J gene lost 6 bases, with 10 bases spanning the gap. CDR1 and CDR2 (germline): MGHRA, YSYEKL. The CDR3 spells CASSQGEGAEQYF. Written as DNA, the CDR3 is TGCGCCAGCAGCCAAGGGGAGGGGGCCGAGCAGTACTTC.

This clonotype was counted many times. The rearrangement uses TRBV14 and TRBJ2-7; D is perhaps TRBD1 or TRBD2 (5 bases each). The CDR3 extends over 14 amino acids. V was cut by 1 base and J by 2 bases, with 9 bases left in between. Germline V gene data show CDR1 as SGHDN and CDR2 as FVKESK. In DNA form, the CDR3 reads TGTGCCAGCAGCCAAGCAGAGGGGCCCTACGAGCAGTACTTC. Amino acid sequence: CASSQAEGPYEQYF.

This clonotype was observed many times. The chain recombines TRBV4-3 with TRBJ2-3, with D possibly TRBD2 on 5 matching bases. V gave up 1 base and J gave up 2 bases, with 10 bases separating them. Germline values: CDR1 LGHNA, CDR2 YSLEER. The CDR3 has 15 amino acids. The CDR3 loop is CASSQGVGDTDTQYF. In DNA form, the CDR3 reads TGCGCCAGCAGCCAAGGGGTGGGAGACACAGATACGCAGTATTTT.

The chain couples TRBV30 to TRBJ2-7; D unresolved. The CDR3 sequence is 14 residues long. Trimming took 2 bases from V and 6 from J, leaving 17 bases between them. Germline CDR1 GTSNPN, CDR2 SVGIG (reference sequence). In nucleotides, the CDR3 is TGTGCCTGGAGTACTGGGCTAGTGGGCCGCGAGCAGTACTTC. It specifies CAWSTGLVGREQYF. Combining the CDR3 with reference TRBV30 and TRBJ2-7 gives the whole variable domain SQTIHQWPATLVQPVGSPLSLECTVEGTSNPNLYWYRQAAGRGLQLLFYSVGIGQISSEVPQNLSASRPQDRQFILSSKKLLLSDSGFYLCAWSTGLVGREQYFGPGTRLTVT.

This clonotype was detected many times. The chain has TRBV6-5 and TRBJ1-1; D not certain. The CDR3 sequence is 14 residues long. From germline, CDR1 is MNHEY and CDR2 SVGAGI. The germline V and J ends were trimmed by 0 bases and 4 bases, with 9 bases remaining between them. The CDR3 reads CASSYSNVGTEAFF. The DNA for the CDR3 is TGTGCCAGCAGTTACTCGAACGTAGGCACTGAAGCTTTCTTT.

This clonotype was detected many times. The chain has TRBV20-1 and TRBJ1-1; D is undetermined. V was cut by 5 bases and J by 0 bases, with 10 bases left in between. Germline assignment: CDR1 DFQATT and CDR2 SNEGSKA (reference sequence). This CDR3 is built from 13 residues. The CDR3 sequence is CSAPGRLNTEAFF. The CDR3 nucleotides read TGCAGTGCTCCCGGACGGCTGAACACTGAAGCTTTCTTT.

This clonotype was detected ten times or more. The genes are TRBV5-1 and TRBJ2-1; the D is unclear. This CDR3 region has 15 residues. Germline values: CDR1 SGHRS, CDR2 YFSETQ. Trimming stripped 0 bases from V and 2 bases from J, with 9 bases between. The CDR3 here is CASSLVAPTYNEQFF. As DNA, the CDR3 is TGCGCCAGCAGCTTGGTGGCGCCTACCTACAATGAGCAGTTCTTC.

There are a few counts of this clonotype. CDR3 in amino acids: CASSPRTGIYEQYF. The DNA of the CDR3 is TGCGCCAGCAGCCCAAGGACAGGGATCTACGAGCAGTACTTC. The chain combines TRBV4-1 with TRBJ2-7; 8 nucleotides line up with TRBD1. The CDR3 contains 14 residues. Germline CDR1 reads MGHRA; CDR2 reads YSYEKL. Losses at the gene ends were 4 bases for V and 3 bases for J; bases not matched to a gene: 5.

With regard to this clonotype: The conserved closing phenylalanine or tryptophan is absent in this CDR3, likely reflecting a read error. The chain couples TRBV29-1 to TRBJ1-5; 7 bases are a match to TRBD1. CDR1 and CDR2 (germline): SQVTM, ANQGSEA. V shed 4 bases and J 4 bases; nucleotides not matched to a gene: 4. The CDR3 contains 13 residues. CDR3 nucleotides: TGCAGCGTTGCCCAGGGGGGAAATCAGCCCCAGCATCTT. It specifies CSVAQGGNQPQHL.